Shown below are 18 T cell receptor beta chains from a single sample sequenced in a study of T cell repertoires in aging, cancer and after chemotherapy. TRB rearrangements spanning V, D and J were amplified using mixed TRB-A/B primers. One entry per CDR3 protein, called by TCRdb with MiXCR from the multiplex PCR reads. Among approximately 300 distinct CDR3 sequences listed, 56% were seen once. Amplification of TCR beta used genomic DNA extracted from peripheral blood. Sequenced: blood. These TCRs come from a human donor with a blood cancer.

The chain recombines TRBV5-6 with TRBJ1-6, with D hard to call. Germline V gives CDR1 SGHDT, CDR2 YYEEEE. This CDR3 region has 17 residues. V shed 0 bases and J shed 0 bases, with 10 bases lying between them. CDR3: CASSLEVPSSYNSPLHF. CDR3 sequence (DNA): TGTGCCAGCAGCTTGGAAGTCCCGAGCTCCTATAATTCACCCCTCCACTTT.

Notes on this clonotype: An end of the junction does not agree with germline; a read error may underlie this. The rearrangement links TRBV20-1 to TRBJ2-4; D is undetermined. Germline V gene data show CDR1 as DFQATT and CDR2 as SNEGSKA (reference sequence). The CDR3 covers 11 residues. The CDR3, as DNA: TGCAGTGTTCCATTAGTAAACATTCACTACTTC. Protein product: CSVPLVNIHYF.

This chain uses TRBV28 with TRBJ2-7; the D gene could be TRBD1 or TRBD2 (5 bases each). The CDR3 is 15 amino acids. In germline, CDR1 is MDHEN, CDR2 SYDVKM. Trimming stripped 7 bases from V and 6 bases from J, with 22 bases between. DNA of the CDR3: TGTGCCAGCAACCTTAACCCGGGACCGCTATCCGAGCAGTACTTC. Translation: CASNLNPGPLSEQYF.

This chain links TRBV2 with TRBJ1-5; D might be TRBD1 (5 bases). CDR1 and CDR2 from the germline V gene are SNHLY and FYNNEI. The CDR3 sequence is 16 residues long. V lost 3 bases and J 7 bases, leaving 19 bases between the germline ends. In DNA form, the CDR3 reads TGTGCCAGCAGTGAGTCTCGGGCCGGGGGGGGGCAGCCCCAGCATTTT. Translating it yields CASSESRAGGGQPQHF. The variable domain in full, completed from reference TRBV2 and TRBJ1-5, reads EPEVTQTPSHQVTQMGQEVILRCVPISNHLYFYWYRQILGQKVEFLVSFYNNEISEKSEIFDDQFSVERPDGSNFTLKIRSTKLEDSAMYFCASSESRAGGGQPQHFGDGTRLSIL.

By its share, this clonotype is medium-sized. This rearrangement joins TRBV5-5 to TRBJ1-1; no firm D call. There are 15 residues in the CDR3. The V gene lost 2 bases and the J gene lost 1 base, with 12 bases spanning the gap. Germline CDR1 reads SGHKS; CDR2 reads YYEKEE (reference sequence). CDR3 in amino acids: CASSFGGRTNTEAFF. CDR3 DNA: TGTGCCAGCAGCTTTGGTGGAAGAACGAACACTGAAGCTTTCTTT. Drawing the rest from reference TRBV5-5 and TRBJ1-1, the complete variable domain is DAGVTQSPTHLIKTRGQQVTLRCSPISGHKSVSWYQQVLGQGPQFIFQYYEKEERGRGNFPDRFSARQFPNYSSELNVNALLLGDSALYLCASSFGGRTNTEAFFGQGTRLTVV.

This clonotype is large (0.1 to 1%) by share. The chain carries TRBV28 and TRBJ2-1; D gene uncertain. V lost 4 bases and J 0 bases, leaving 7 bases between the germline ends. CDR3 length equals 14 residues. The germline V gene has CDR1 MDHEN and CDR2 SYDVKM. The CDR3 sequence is CASSSRNSYNEQFF. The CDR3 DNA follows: TGTGCCAGCAGTTCCCGGAACTCCTACAATGAGCAGTTCTTC.

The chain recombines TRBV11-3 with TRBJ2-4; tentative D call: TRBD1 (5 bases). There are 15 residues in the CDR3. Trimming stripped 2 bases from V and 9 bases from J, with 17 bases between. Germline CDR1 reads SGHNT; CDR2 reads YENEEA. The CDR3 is CASSLLATELAIQYF. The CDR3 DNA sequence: TGTGCCAGCAGCTTATTGGCGACAGAACTTGCCATTCAGTACTTC.

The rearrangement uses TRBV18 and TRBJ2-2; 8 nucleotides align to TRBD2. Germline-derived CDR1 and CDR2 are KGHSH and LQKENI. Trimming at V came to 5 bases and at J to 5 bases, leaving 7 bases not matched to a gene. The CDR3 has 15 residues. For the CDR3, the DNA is TGTGCCAGCTCAGTTACTAGCGGCTCAACCGGGGAGCTGTTTTTT. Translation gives CASSVTSGSTGELFF.

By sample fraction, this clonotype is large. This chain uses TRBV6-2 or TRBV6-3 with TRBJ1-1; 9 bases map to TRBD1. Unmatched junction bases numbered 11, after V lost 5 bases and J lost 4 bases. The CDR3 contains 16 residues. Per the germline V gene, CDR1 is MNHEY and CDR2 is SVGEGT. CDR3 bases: TGTGCCAGCAGTCACGGGGGACAGGGTTTGGCCACTGAAGCTTTCTTT. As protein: CASSHGGQGLATEAFF.

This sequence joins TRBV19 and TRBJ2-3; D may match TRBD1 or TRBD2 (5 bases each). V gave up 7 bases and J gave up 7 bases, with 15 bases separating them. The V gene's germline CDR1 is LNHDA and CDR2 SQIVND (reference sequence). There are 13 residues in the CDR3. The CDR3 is CASTLGVVHTQYF. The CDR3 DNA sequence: TGTGCCAGTACCCTGGGGGTGGTACATACGCAGTATTTT.

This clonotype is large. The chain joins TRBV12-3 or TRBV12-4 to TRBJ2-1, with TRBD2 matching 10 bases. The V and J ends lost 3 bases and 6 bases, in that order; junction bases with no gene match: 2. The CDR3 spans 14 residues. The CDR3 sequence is CASSFSGRSNEQFF. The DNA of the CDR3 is TGTGCCAGCAGTTTTAGCGGGAGGAGCAATGAGCAGTTCTTC.

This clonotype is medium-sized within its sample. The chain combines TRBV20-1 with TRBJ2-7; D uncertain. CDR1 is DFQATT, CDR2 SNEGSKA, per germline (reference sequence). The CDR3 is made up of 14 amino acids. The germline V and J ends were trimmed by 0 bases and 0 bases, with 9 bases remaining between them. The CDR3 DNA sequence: TGCAGTGCTAGAGATCGTACCACCTCCTACGAGCAGTACTTC. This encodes CSARDRTTSYEQYF.

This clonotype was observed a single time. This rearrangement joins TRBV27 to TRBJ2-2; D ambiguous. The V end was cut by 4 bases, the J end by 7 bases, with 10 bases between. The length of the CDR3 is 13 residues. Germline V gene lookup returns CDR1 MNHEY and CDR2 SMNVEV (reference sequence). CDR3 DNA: TGTGCCAGCAGTTACGCAGGAAGCGGGGAGCTGTTTTTT. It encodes CASSYAGSGELFF.

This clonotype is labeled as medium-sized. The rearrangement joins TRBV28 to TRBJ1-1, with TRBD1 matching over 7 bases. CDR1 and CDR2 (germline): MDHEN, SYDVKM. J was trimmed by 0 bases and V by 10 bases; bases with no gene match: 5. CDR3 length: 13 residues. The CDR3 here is CATLTGMNTEAFF. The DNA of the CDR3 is TGTGCCACCTTGACAGGGATGAACACTGAAGCTTTCTTT. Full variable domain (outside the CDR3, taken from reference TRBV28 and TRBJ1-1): DVKVTQSSRYLVKRTGEKVFLECVQDMDHENMFWYRQDPGLGLRLIYFSYDVKMKEKGDIPEGYSVSREKKERFSLILESASTNQTSMYLCATLTGMNTEAFFGQGTRLTVV.

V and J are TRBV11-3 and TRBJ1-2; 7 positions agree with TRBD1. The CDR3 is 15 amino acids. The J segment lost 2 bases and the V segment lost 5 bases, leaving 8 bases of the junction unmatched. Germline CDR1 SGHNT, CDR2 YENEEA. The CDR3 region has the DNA TGTGCCAGCAGCCCCGCGGGAGGGGGCAACTATGGCTACACCTTC. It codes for CASSPAGGGNYGYTF.

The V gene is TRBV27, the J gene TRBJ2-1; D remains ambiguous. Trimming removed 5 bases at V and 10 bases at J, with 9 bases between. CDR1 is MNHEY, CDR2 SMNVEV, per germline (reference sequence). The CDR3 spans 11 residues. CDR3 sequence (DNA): TGTGCCAGCAGTACTTATCAAGAGCAGTTCTTC. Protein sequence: CASSTYQEQFF.

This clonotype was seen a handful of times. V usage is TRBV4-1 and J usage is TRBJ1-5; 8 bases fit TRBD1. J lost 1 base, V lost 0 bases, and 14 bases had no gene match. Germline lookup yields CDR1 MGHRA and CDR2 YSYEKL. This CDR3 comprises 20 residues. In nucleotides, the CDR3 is TGCGCCAGCAGCCAAGATCAAGGGCGACGACAGGGGATAAGCAATCAGCCCCAGCATTTT. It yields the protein CASSQDQGRRQGISNQPQHF.

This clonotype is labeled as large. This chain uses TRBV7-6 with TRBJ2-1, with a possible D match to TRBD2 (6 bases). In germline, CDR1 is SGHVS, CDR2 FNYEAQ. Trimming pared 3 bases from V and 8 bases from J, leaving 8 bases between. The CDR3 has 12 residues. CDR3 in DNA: TGTGCCAGCAGCTTTCGGAGGGATGAGCAGTTCTTC. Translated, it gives CASSFRRDEQFF.